Listed below are T cell receptor beta chains from one sample, sequenced in a study of cytomegalovirus exposure and HLA in healthy donors. Sequencing was performed with immunoSEQ multiplex PCR; in TCRdb, only in-frame clones are kept and a portion is missing. The sample includes approximately 110,000 clones, around 72% of them seen just once. Sequencing was carried out using PBMCs. These TCRs come from a middle-aged woman in good health and CMV-seropositive. Each CDR3 is given without its conserved first and last residue. Each record gives: V gene, J gene, CDR3 protein.

v_gene: TRBV7-2; j_gene: TRBJ1-2; CDR3aa: ASSLGGQGAVGYGYT
v_gene: TRBV2; j_gene: TRBJ2-1; CDR3aa: ARTDGLAITVDEQF
v_gene: TRBV28; j_gene: TRBJ1-1; CDR3aa: ASSPTALNTEAF
v_gene: TRBV6-6; j_gene: TRBJ1-5; CDR3aa: ASSGQVNQPQH
v_gene: TRBV5-1; j_gene: TRBJ2-3; CDR3aa: ASSLEGGGHTDTQY
v_gene: TRBV7-2; j_gene: TRBJ2-7; CDR3aa: ASSIEVLAGEQY
v_gene: TRBV6-5; j_gene: TRBJ1-6; CDR3aa: ASSSATGTGSSPLH
v_gene: TRBV6-5; j_gene: TRBJ2-3; CDR3aa: ASSRTLRTDTQY
v_gene: TRBV7-8; j_gene: TRBJ2-1; CDR3aa: ASSLTGRGRFNEQF
v_gene: TRBV7-8; j_gene: TRBJ1-2; CDR3aa: ASSLDRSNYGYT
v_gene: TRBV18; j_gene: TRBJ1-4; CDR3aa: ASSQTQKEKLF
v_gene: TRBV5-1; j_gene: TRBJ1-5; CDR3aa: ASSLANQPQH
v_gene: TRBV6-5; j_gene: TRBJ1-1; CDR3aa: ASSYLDRPEAF
v_gene: TRBV7-8; j_gene: TRBJ1-5; CDR3aa: ASSLRGDQPQH
v_gene: TRBV29-1; j_gene: TRBJ2-2; CDR3aa: SVAFRAGELF
v_gene: TRBV19; j_gene: TRBJ2-3; CDR3aa: ASSDRSTDTQY
v_gene: TRBV6-5; j_gene: TRBJ2-2; CDR3aa: ASISLTGTTGELF
v_gene: TRBV6-6; j_gene: TRBJ1-2; CDR3aa: ASSRYRDSYNYGYT
v_gene: TRBV4-1; j_gene: TRBJ1-1; CDR3aa: ASSPGQGIRTEAF
v_gene: TRBV5-1; j_gene: TRBJ1-2; CDR3aa: ASSLGGTGAKYGYT
v_gene: TRBV6-1; j_gene: TRBJ2-7; CDR3aa: ASSRQSYEQY
v_gene: TRBV5-8; j_gene: TRBJ2-7; CDR3aa: AGRRARGAYEQY
v_gene: TRBV7-2; j_gene: TRBJ2-2; CDR3aa: ASSPDSKGTGELF
v_gene: TRBV7-3; j_gene: TRBJ2-3; CDR3aa: ASSPDRATDTQY
v_gene: TRBV11-3; j_gene: TRBJ2-2; CDR3aa: ASSPPGGGELF
v_gene: TRBV6-4; j_gene: TRBJ2-3; CDR3aa: ASSDSGRDTDTQY